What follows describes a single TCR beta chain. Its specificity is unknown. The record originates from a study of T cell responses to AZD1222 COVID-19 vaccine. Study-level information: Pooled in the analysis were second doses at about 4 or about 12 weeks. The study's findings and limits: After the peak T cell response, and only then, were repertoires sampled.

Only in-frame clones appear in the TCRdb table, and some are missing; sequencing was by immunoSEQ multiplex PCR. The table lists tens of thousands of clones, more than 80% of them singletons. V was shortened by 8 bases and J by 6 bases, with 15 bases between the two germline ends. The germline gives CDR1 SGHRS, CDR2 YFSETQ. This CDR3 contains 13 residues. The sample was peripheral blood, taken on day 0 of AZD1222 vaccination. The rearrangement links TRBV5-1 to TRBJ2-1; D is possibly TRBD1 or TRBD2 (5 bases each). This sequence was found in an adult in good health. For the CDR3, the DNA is TGCGCCAGTAACCGGGACCTAGGCAATGAGCAGTTCTTC. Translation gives CASNRDLGNEQFF.